Sequencing of this T cell receptor beta chain was carried out in a study of blood T cell repertoires in COVID-19. In the original workflow: The authors estimated nucleated cell counts from reference gene primer amplification. Repertoires were generated with immunoSEQ multiplex PCR, while TCRdb's copy carries only in-frame clones and drops some. That table supplies the V and J calls and clone size; D and trimming were determined from the DNA. The sample lists 45,000 to 55,000 clones; about three quarters were seen once. The length of the CDR3 is 14 residues. V was pared by 3 bases and J by 4 bases, with 3 bases of the junction left unmatched. CDR1 and CDR2 from the germline V gene are SGHTA and FQGNSA.

This chain uses TRBV7-2 with TRBJ2-7; 10 bases line up with TRBD1. The sample comprised peripheral blood. This TCR was recovered from a human donor with active or convalescent COVID-19. The donor label of this sample is uncertain. CDR3 protein: CASSFGTGDYEQYF. DNA of the CDR3: TGTGCCAGCAGCTTCGGGACAGGGGATTACGAGCAGTACTTC.